One and the same sample provided the 9 T cell receptor beta chains below, sequenced in a study of T cell responses to AZD1222 COVID-19 vaccine. Some clones are missing from TCRdb's copy, which holds only in-frame ones; the method was immunoSEQ multiplex PCR. The sample consists of 150,000 or so clones, 90% to 95% of them appearing once. Sequences were derived from peripheral blood, sampled on day 0 of AZD1222 vaccination. All receptors come from an adult in good health.

This sequence joins TRBV6-2 or TRBV6-3 and TRBJ2-7; D is ambiguous. Germline loops: CDR1 MNHEY, CDR2 SVGEGT. The ends were cut back, 5 bases at V and 6 bases at J, with 11 bases in the middle. The CDR3 covers 12 residues. CDR3 in amino acids: CASSPRVSEQYF. The CDR3 nucleotides read TGTGCCAGCAGTCCACGAGTTTCCGAGCAGTACTTC.

The sample holds one count of this clone. The chain combines TRBV9 with TRBJ1-2, with a weak D call TRBD1 (5 bases). Trimming removed 2 bases at V and 3 bases at J, with 20 bases between. Germline V gene lookup returns CDR1 SGDLS and CDR2 YYNGEE. This CDR3 region has 17 residues. CDR3 region: CASSVGFGFQGDYGYTF. The CDR3, as DNA: TGTGCCAGCAGCGTCGGTTTTGGTTTCCAGGGCGACTATGGCTACACCTTC.

The chain links TRBV5-1 to TRBJ2-5; D is unclear. This CDR3 spans 14 amino acids. Trimming pared 4 bases from V and 2 bases from J, leaving 12 bases between. CDR1 is SGHRS, CDR2 YFSETQ, per germline. DNA of the CDR3: TGCGCCAGCAGCGCCCCCGGGCCGCAAGAGACCCAGTACTTC. As protein: CASSAPGPQETQYF.

The chain employs TRBV10-3 and TRBJ2-7, with 11 bases fitting TRBD2. CDR3 length equals 16 residues. Trimming removed 6 bases from V and 0 bases from J; junction bases left unmatched: 7. In germline, CDR1 is ENHRY, CDR2 SYGVKD. CDR3 amino acids: CAIRPTSGGRSYEQYF. The CDR3 nucleotides are TGTGCCATCAGACCTACTAGCGGGGGTCGCTCCTACGAGCAGTACTTC.

The CDR3 loop reads CASSSAGTGNTIYF. The CDR3 coding sequence is TGCGCCAGCAGCTCCGCGGGCACTGGAAACACCATATATTTT. This chain uses TRBV5-1 with TRBJ1-3; D gene ambiguous. With 3 bases removed from V and 2 bases from J, the gap between germline ends came to 9 bases. The CDR3 is 14 amino acids. Germline V gene data show CDR1 as SGHRS and CDR2 as YFSETQ.

This chain connects TRBV6-5 to TRBJ1-6; D unclear. Trimming stripped 8 bases from V and 0 bases from J, with 8 bases between. The CDR3 length is 14 residues. The germline CDR1 and CDR2 sequences are MNHEY and SVGAGI. CDR3 DNA sequence: TGTGCCAGCTTCTTCAGCTCCTATAATTCACCCCTCCACTTT. Translation gives CASFFSSYNSPLHF.

The V call is TRBV5-1, the J call TRBJ1-1, with 7 nucleotides matching TRBD1. CDR3 length: 15 residues. Per the germline V gene, CDR1 is SGHRS and CDR2 is YFSETQ. J was trimmed by 5 bases and V by 6 bases; bases with no gene match: 13. CDR3 coding DNA: TGCGCCAGCACCTCTTCACTCCAGGGGGGGACTGAAGCTTTCTTT. Translation gives CASTSSLQGGTEAFF.

V and J are TRBV9 and TRBJ2-1; unclear D gene. CDR1 and CDR2 from the germline V gene are SGDLS and YYNGEE. Trimming left V 0 bases short and J 0 bases short, with 10 bases between. This CDR3 is 16 amino acids long. DNA for the CDR3: TGTGCCAGCAGCGTAGGAGTTGGTAGCTCCTACAATGAGCAGTTCTTC. Translating it yields CASSVGVGSSYNEQFF. The full variable domain, completed using reference TRBV9 and TRBJ2-1, is DSGVTQTPKHLITATGQRVTLRCSPRSGDLSVYWYQQSLDQGLQFLIQYYNGEERAKGNILERFSAQQFPDLHSELNLSSLELGDSALYFCASSVGVGSSYNEQFFGPGTRLTVL.

The J gene is TRBJ1-2, the V gene TRBV7-2; a possible D gene is TRBD1 (5 bases). Germline values: CDR1 SGHTA, CDR2 FQGNSA. The CDR3 is 13 residues long. The germline V and J ends were trimmed by 1 base and 8 bases, with 11 bases remaining between them. In DNA, the CDR3 is TGTGCCAGCAGCTTAGTCCAGGGCGGGGGCTACACCTTC. This sequence encodes CASSLVQGGGYTF. Full variable domain (remainder filled in from reference TRBV7-2 and TRBJ1-2): GAGVSQSPSNKVTEKGKDVELRCDPISGHTALYWYRQSLGQGLEFLIYFQGNSAPDKSGLPSDRFSAERTGGSVSTLTIQRTQQEDSAVYLCASSLVQGGGYTFGSGTRLTVV.